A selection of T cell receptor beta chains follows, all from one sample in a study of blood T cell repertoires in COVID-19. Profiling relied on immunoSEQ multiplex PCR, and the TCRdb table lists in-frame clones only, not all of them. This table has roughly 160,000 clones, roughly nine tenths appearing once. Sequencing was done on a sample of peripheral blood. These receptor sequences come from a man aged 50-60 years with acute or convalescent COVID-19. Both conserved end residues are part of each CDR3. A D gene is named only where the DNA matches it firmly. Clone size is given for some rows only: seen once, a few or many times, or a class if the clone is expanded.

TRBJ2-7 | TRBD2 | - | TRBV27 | CASSPRAGVYEQYF | TGTGCCAGCAGCCCCCGAGCGGGAGTCTACGAGCAGTACTTC
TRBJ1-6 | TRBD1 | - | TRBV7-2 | CASSLSRQGRPLHF | TGTGCCAGCAGCTTATCCCGACAGGGGAGGCCCCTCCACTTT
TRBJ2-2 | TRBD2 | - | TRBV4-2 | CASSQGTSGSNTGELFF | TGTGCCAGCAGCCAAGGGACTAGCGGATCGAACACCGGGGAGCTGTTTTTT
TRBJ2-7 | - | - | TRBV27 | CASSRYAGTYEQYF | TGTGCCAGCAGTCGATATGCGGGTACCTACGAGCAGTACTTC
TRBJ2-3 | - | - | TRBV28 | CASSLVRGSTDTQYF | TGTGCCAGCAGTTTAGTACGGGGAAGCACAGATACGCAGTATTTT
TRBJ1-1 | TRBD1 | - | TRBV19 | CASSIEEDRGLDTEAFF | TGTGCCAGTAGTATAGAGGAGGACAGGGGGCTCGACACTGAAGCTTTCTTT
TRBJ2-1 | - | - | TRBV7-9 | CAAQGVAPYNEQFF | TGTGCCGCACAAGGGGTGGCCCCCTACAATGAGCAGTTCTTC
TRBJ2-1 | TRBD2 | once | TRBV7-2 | CASSFSGGLYNEQFF | TGTGCCAGCAGCTTTAGCGGGGGGCTTTACAATGAGCAGTTCTTC
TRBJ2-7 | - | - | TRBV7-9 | CASSLGTRDTSYEQYF | TGTGCCAGCAGCTTAGGGACCCGGGACACCTCCTACGAGCAGTACTTC
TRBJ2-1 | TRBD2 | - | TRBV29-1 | CSVDLRTSGRGSYNEQFF | TGCAGCGTTGATCTAAGGACTAGCGGGAGGGGTTCCTACAATGAGCAGTTCTTC
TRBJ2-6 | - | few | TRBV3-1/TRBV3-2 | CASSQDTVAGANVLTF | TGTGCCAGCAGCCAAGATACGGTGGCTGGGGCCAACGTCCTGACTTTC
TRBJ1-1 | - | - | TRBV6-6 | CASTPQRGTEAFF | TGTGCCAGCACCCCTCAACGGGGGACTGAAGCTTTCTTT
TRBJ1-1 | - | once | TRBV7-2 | CASSLFDGGGTEAFF | TGTGCCAGCAGCCTCTTCGATGGGGGGGGCACTGAAGCTTTCTTT
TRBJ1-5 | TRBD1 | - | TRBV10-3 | CAISRQGTNQPQHF | TGTGCCATCAGTAGACAGGGTACGAATCAGCCCCAGCATTTT
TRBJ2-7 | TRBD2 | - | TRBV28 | CASSPDLGGRYEQYF | TGTGCCAGCAGCCCAGACCTGGGGGGGAGGTACGAGCAGTACTTC
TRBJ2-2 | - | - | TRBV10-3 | CAIKGSPGLNNTGELFF | TGTGCCATCAAGGGCAGCCCGGGACTCAATAACACCGGGGAGCTGTTTTTT
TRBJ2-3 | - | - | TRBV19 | CASSILEGTQYF | TGTGCCAGTAGTATTCTTGAGGGTACGCAGTATTTT
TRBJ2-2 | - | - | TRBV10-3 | CAISEAIAGELFF | TGTGCCATCAGTGAGGCAATAGCGGGGGAGCTGTTTTTT
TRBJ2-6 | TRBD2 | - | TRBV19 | CASQPGGSGANVLTF | TGTGCCAGCCAGCCGGGGGGCTCTGGGGCCAACGTCCTGACTTTC
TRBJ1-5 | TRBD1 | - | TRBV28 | CASSFQEGAGYSNQPQHF | TGTGCCAGCAGTTTTCAGGAGGGGGCAGGGTATAGCAATCAGCCCCAGCATTTT
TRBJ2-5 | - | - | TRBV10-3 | CAISDPPSGKETQYF | TGTGCCATCAGTGACCCGCCGTCGGGGAAAGAGACCCAGTACTTC
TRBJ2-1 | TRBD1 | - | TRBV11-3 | CASSPRQGAYNEQFF | TGTGCCAGCAGCCCGAGACAGGGGGCATACAATGAGCAGTTCTTC
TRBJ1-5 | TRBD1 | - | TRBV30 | CAWTQTGGFQPQHF | TGTGCCTGGACCCAAACAGGGGGCTTTCAGCCCCAGCATTTT
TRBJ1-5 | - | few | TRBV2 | CASSTLSNSNQPQHF | TGTGCCAGCAGTACCCTCAGTAATAGCAATCAGCCCCAGCATTTT
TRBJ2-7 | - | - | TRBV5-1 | CASSLLAEANEQYF | TGCGCCAGCAGCTTGTTAGCGGAAGCGAACGAGCAGTACTTC
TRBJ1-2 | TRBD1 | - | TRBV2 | CASSYLTGGPFYGYTF | TGTGCCAGCAGTTACCTGACAGGGGGACCTTTCTATGGCTACACCTTC
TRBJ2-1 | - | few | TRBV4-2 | CASSQDMTSNEQFF | TGTGCCAGCAGCCAAGATATGACTAGCAATGAGCAGTTCTTC
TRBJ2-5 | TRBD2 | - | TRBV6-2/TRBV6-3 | CASSRTPGLAQETQYF | TGTGCCAGCAGTAGAACGCCGGGACTAGCACAAGAGACCCAGTACTTC
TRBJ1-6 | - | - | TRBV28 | CASSRPGSSYNSPLHF | TGTGCCAGCAGTCGCCCCGGGAGCTCCTATAATTCACCCCTCCACTTT
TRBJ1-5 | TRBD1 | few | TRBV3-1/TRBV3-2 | CASSQGTGSQPQHF | TGTGCCAGCAGCCAGGGGACAGGGAGTCAGCCCCAGCATTTT
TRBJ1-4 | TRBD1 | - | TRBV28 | CASSFDRGQGEKLFF | TGTGCCAGCAGTTTCGACAGGGGGCAGGGTGAAAAACTGTTTTTT
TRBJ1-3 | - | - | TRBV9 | CASSPRGWGSGNTIYF | TGTGCCAGCAGCCCCCGGGGTTGGGGCTCTGGAAACACCATATATTTT
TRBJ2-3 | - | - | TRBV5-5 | CASSLEAGSRIGPSTDTQYF | TGTGCCAGCAGCTTGGAGGCAGGGTCGAGAATTGGGCCTAGCACAGATACGCAGTATTTT
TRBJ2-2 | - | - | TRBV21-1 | CASSKEDTGKNTGELFF | TGTGCCAGCAGCAAAGAAGATACGGGAAAGAACACCGGGGAGCTGTTTTTT
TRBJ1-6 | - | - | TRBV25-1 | CASRRELGNSPLHF | TGTGCCAGCAGAAGGGAGTTGGGCAATTCACCCCTCCACTTT
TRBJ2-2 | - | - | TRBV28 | CASSFQNTGELFF | TGTGCCAGCAGTTTTCAGAACACCGGGGAGCTGTTTTTT
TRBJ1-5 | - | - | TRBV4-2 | CASSQDLVEGYDQPQHF | TGTGCCAGCAGCCAAGATCTGGTCGAGGGATATGATCAGCCCCAGCATTTT
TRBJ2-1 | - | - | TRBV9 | CASSVGRGLHNEQFF | TGTGCCAGCAGCGTAGGGAGGGGACTCCACAATGAGCAGTTCTTC
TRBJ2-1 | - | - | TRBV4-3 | CASSQGSYGNEQFF | TGCGCCAGCAGCCAAGGTTCATACGGCAATGAGCAGTTCTTC
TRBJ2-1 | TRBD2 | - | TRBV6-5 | CASSTPGTTNNEQFF | TGTGCCAGCAGTACTCCCGGGACTACCAACAATGAGCAGTTCTTC
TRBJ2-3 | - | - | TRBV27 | CASSAGTADTQYF | TGTGCCAGCAGTGCGGGGACGGCAGATACGCAGTATTTT